This T cell receptor (beta chain) was identified during a study of neoadjuvant anti-PD-1 for oral cavity cancer. The data were produced by immunoSEQ multiplex PCR, yet TCRdb's version contains in-frame clones alone and is incomplete. The sample carries some 16,000 clones, about three fifths recorded once. V was shortened by 5 bases and J by 0 bases, with 14 bases between the two germline ends. The CDR3 is 16 amino acids. Germline V gene lookup returns CDR1 MNHEY and CDR2 SMNVEV (reference sequence). Sequenced material: PBMCs, taken before nivolumab (anti-PD-1) treatment. This sequence originates from a person aged 40 to 85 with oral cavity squamous cell carcinoma. This chain links TRBV27 with TRBJ1-5; D is undetermined. Here the CDR3 reads CASSPLGLNSNQPQHF. As DNA, the CDR3 is TGTGCCAGCAGTCCCCTCGGACTGAATAGCAATCAGCCCCAGCATTTT.